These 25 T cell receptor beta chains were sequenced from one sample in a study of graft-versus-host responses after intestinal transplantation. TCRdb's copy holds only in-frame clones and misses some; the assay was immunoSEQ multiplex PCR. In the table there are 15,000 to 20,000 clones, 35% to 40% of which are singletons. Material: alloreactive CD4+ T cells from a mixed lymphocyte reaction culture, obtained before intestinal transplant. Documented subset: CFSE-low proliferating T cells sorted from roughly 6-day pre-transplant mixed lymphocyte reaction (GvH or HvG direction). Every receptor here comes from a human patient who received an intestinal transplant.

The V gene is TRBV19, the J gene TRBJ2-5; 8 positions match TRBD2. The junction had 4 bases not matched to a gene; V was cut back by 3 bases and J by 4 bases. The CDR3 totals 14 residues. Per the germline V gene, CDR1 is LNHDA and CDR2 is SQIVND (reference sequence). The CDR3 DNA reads TGTGCCAGTAGTATCGGACTAGCACGAGAGACCCAGTACTTC. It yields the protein CASSIGLARETQYF.

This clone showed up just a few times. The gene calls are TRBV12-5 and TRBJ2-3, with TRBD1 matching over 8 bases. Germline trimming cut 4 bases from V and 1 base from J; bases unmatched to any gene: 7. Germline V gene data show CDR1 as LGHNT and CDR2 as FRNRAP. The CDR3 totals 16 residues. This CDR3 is CASGSGQVSGTDTQYF. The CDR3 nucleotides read TGTGCTAGTGGTTCGGGACAGGTTAGCGGCACAGATACGCAGTATTTT.

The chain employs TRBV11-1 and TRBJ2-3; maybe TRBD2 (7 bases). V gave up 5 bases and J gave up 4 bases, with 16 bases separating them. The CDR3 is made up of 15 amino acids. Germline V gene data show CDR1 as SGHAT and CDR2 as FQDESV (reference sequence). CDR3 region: CASSKGVSGADTQYF. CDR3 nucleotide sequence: TGTGCCAGCAGCAAGGGGGTGAGCGGGGCAGATACGCAGTATTTT.

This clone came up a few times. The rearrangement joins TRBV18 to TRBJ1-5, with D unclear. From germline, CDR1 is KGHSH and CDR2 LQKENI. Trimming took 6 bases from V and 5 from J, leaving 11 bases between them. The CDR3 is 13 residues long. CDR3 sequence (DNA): TGTGCCAGCTCCCCGAGGGTCGATCAGCCCCAGCATTTT. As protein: CASSPRVDQPQHF.

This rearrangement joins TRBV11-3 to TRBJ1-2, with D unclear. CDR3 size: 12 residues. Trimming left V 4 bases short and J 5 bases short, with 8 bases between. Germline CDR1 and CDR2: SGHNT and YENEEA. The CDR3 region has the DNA TGTGCCAGCAGCTCCCTGGATTATGGCTACACCTTC. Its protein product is CASSSLDYGYTF. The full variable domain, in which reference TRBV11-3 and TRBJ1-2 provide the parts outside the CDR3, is EAGVVQSPRYKIIEKKQPVAFWCNPISGHNTLYWYLQNLGQGPELLIRYENEEAVDDSQLPKDRFSAERLKGVDSTLKIQPAELGDSAVYLCASSSLDYGYTFGSGTRLTVV.

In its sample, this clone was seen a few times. For the CDR3, the DNA is TGCGCCAGCAGGGACCTCGATTACTATGGCTACACCTTC. Its translation: CASRDLDYYGYTF. The chain combines TRBV5-1 with TRBJ1-2; no definite D call. Germline V gene sequence: CDR1 SGHRS, CDR2 YFSETQ. The CDR3 has 13 amino acids. Trimming removed 5 bases at V and 3 bases at J, with 11 bases between. Variable domain in full (rest from reference TRBV5-1 and TRBJ1-2): KAGVTQTPRYLIKTRGQQVTLSCSPISGHRSVSWYQQTPGQGLQFLFEYFSETQRNKGNFPGRFSGRQFSNSRSEMNVSTLELGDSALYLCASRDLDYYGYTFGSGTRLTVV.

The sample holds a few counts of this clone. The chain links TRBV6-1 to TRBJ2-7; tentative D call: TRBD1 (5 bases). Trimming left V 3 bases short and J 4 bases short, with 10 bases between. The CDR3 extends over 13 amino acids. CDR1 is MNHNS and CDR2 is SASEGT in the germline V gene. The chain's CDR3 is CASSDDRKYEQYF. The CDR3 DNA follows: TGTGCCAGCAGTGATGACAGAAAGTACGAGCAGTACTTC.

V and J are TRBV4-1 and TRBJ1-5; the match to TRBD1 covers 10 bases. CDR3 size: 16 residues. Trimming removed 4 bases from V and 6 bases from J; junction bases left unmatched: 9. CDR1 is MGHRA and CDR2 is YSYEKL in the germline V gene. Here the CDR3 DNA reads TGCGCCAGCAGCCGCGATGACAGGGGGCGAGGTCAGCCCCAGCATTTT. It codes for CASSRDDRGRGQPQHF.

CDR3 DNA: TGCGCCAGCAGCTTGGGGTCAAACCAAGAGACCCAGTACTTC. Amino acids: CASSLGSNQETQYF. V usage is TRBV5-1 and J usage is TRBJ2-5; D is ambiguous. The V gene lost 0 bases and the J gene lost 0 bases, with 6 bases spanning the gap. Germline CDR1 and CDR2: SGHRS and YFSETQ. This CDR3 is 14 amino acids long. The whole variable domain, remainder taken from reference TRBV5-1 and TRBJ2-5, is KAGVTQTPRYLIKTRGQQVTLSCSPISGHRSVSWYQQTPGQGLQFLFEYFSETQRNKGNFPGRFSGRQFSNSRSEMNVSTLELGDSALYLCASSLGSNQETQYFGPGTRLLVL.

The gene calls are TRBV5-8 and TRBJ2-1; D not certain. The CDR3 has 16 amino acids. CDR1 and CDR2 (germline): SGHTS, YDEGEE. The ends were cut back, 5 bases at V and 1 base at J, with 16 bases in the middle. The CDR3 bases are TGTGCCAGCAGTAATCGTTTGGGATGGTCCTACAATGAGCAGTTCTTC. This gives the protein CASSNRLGWSYNEQFF.

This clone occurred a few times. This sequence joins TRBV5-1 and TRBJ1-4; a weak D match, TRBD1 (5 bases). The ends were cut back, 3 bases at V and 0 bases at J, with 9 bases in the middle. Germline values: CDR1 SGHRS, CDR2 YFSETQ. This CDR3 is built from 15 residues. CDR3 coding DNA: TGCGCCAGCAGCTGGACATCCCCAACTAATGAAAAACTGTTTTTT. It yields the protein CASSWTSPTNEKLFF.

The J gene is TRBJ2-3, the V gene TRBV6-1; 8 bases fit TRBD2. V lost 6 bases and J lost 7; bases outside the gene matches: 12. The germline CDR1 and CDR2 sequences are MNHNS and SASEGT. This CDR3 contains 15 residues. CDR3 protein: CASSSLGGLANTQYF. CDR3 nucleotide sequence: TGTGCCAGCAGCTCCCTAGGAGGACTAGCAAATACGCAGTATTTT.

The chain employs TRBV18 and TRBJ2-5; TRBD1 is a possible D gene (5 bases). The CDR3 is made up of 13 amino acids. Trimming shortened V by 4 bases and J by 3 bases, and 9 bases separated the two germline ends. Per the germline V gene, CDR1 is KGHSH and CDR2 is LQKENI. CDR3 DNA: TGTGCCAGCTCACTGGGGCGGAAAGAGACCCAGTACTTC. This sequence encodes CASSLGRKETQYF.

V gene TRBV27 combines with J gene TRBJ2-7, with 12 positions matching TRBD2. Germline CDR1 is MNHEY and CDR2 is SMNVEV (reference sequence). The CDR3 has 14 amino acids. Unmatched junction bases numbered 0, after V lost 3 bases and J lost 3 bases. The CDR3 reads CASSLGLAGYEQYF. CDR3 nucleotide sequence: TGTGCCAGCAGTTTGGGACTAGCGGGCTACGAGCAGTACTTC.

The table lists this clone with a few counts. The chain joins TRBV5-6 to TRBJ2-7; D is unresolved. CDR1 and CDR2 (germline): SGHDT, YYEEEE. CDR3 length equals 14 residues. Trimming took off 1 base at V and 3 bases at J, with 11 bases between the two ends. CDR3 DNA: TGTGCCAGCAGCTTGTTCCGTGCAGACTACGAGCAGTACTTC. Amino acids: CASSLFRADYEQYF.

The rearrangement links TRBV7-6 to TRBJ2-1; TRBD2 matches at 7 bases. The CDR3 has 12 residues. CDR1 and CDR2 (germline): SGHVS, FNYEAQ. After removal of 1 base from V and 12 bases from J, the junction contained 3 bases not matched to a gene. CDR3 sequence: CASSLGAGRQFF. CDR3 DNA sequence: TGTGCCAGCAGCTTAGGAGCGGGGAGGCAGTTCTTC.

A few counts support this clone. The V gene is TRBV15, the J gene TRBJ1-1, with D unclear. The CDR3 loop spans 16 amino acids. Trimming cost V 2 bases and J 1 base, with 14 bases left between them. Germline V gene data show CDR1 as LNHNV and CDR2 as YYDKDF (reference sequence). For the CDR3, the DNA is TGTGCCACCAGCAGACCCCCGGCGGGAGCGAACACTGAAGCTTTCTTT. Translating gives CATSRPPAGANTEAFF.

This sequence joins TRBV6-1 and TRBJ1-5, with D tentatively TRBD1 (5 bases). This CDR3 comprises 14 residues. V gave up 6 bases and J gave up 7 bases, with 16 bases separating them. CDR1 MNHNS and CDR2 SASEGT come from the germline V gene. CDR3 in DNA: TGTGCCAGCAGCGTTGACAGTGTACGACAGCCCCAGCATTTT. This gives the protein CASSVDSVRQPQHF.

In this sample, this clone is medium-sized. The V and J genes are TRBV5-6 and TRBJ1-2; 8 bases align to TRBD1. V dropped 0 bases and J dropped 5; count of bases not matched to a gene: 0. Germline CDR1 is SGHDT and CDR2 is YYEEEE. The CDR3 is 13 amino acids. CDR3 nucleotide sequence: TGTGCCAGCAGCTTGGACAGGGGGTATGGCTACACCTTC. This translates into CASSLDRGYGYTF.

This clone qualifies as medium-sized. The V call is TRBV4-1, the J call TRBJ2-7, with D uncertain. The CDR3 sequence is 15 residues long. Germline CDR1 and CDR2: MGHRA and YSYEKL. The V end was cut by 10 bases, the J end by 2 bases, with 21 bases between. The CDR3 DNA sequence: TGCGCCACCGCATACCGGGTCGGCGAAACCTACGAGCAGTACTTC. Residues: CATAYRVGETYEQYF.

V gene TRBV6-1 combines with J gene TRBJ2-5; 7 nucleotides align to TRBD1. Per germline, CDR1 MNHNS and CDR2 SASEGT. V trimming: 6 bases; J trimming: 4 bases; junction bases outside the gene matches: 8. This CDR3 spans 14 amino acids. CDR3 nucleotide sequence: TGTGCCAGCAGACCTCGACAGGGCAGAGAGACCCAGTACTTC. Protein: CASRPRQGRETQYF.

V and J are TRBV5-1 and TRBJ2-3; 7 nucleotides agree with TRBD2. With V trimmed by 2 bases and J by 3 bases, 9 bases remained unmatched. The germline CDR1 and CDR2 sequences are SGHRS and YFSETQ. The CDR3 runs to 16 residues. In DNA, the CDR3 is TGCGCCAGCAGCTTTGGCTGGCGGGGGTTGACAGATACGCAGTATTTT. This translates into CASSFGWRGLTDTQYF. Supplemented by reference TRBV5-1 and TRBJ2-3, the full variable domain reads KAGVTQTPRYLIKTRGQQVTLSCSPISGHRSVSWYQQTPGQGLQFLFEYFSETQRNKGNFPGRFSGRQFSNSRSEMNVSTLELGDSALYLCASSFGWRGLTDTQYFGPGTRLTVL.

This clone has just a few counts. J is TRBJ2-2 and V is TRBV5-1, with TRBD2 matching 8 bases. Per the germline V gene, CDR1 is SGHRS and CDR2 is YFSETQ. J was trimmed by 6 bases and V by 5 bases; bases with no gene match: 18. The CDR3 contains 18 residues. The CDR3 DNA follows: TGCGCCAGCAGGTCCAGCGGGGGCCGCTGGAGTCAAGCCGGGGAGCTGTTTTTT. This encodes CASRSSGGRWSQAGELFF.

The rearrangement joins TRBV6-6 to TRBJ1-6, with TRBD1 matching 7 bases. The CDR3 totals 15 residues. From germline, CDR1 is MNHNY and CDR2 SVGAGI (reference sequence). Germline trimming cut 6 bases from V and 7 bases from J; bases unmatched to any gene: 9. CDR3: CASRVDRVGNSPLHF. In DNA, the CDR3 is TGTGCCAGCAGAGTAGACAGGGTCGGGAATTCACCCCTCCACTTT.

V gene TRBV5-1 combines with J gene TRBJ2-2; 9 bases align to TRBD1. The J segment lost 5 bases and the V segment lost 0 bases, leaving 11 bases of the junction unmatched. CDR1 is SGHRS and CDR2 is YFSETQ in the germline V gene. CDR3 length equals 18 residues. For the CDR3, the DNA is TGCGCCAGCAGCTTGGCCATACCGGGACAGGGTACGACCGGGGAGCTGTTTTTT. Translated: CASSLAIPGQGTTGELFF.